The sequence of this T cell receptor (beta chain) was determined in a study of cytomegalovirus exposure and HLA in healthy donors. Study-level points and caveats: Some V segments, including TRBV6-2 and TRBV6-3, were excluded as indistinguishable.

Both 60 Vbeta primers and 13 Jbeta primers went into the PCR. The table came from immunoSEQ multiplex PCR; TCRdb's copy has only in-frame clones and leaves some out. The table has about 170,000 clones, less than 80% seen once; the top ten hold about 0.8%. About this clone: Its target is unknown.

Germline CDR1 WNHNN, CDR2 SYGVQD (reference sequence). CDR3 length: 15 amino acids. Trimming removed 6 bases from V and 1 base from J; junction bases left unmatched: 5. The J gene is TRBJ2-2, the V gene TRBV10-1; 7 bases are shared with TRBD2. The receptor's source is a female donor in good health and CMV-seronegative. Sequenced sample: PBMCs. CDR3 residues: CASRASGRNTGELFF. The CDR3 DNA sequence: TGCGCCAGCAGAGCTAGCGGACGGAACACCGGGGAGCTGTTTTTT.